This TCR beta chain was recovered during a study of blood T cell repertoires in COVID-19. Overall study context: Sites across the United States, Italy and Spain contributed samples from acute and convalescent COVID-19. T cells, B-cell-depleted T cells, or PBMCs supplied cDNA or gDNA.

In the source study's methods: Researchers report that nucleated cell counts were estimated from reference gene primer amplification. TCRdb's table, derived via immunoSEQ multiplex PCR, lists solely in-frame clones and lacks some. For V, J and clone size, that table is used; D and trimming come from the DNA. This sample carries some 190,000 clones, about 80% of them seen once, and the ten largest clones take about 7.2%. V lost 6 bases, J lost 5 bases, and 10 bases lay in between. Germline V lookup: CDR1 KGHSH, CDR2 LQKENI. CDR3 length: 13 amino acids. Sequencing was done on a sample of peripheral blood. This chain links TRBV18 with TRBJ1-4, with unresolved D. The receptor's source is a man in his sixties with acute or convalescent COVID-19. The CDR3 DNA reads TGTGCCAGCTCGCGGGCTAGGAATGAAAAACTGTTTTTT. It is translated as CASSRARNEKLFF.